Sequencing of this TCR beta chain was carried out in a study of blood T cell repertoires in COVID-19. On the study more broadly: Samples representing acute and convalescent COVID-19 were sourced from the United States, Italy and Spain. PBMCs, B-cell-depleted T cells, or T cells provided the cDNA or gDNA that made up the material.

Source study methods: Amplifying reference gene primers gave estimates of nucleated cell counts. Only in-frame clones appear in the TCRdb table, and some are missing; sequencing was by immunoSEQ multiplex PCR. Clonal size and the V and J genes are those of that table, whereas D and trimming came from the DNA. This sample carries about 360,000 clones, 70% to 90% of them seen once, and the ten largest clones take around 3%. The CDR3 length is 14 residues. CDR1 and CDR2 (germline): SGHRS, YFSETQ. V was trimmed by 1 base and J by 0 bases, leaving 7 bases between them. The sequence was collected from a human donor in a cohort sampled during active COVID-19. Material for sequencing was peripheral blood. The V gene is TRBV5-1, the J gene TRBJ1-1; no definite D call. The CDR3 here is CASSLTAMNTEAFF. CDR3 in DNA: TGCGCCAGCAGCTTGACAGCTATGAACACTGAAGCTTTCTTT.